What follows are 7 T cell receptor beta chains derived from one specimen sequenced in a study of blood T cell repertoires in COVID-19. The method was immunoSEQ multiplex PCR; TCRdb's version includes in-frame clones alone and lacks a portion of them. The table includes over 200,000 clones, approximately 86% detected once. Sequencing was done on a sample of peripheral blood. The source is a man aged 40-49 years who had recovered from COVID-19.

The CDR3 region has the DNA TGTGCCAGCTCACCACAGACAGACCTATATGGCTACACCTTC. Translation: CASSPQTDLYGYTF. The chain couples TRBV18 to TRBJ1-2; D may be TRBD1 (5 bases). The length of the CDR3 is 14 residues. Looked up from germline, CDR1 is KGHSH and CDR2 is LQKENI. V was shortened by 1 base and J by 5 bases, with 11 bases between the two germline ends. Variable domain in full (rest from reference TRBV18 and TRBJ1-2): NAGVMQNPRHLVRRRGQEARLRCSPMKGHSHVYWYRQLPEEGLKFMVYLQKENIIDESGMPKERFSAEFPKEGPSILRIQQVVRGDSAAYFCASSPQTDLYGYTFGSGTRLTVV.

This clone was recorded only once. The chain carries TRBV10-2 and TRBJ2-7, with 7 positions matching TRBD2. CDR1 and CDR2 (germline): WSHSY, SAAADI. After removal of 4 bases from V and 1 base from J, the junction contained 7 bases not matched to a gene. The CDR3 sequence is 15 residues long. In DNA form, the CDR3 reads TGCGCCAGCAGTGTAGGGCTCGGGGGGTCCTACGAGCAGTACTTC. Protein product: CASSVGLGGSYEQYF.

CDR3 region: CASSTDRGGYTF. CDR3 coding DNA: TGTGCCAGCAGTACGGACAGGGGCGGCTACACCTTC. This chain connects TRBV6-2 or TRBV6-3 to TRBJ1-2, with 9 nucleotides matching TRBD1. The length of the CDR3 is 12 residues. Germline-derived CDR1 and CDR2 are MNHEY and SVGEGT. The ends lost 5 bases at V and 8 bases at J; junction bases unmatched: 3.

This clone was observed once. The V gene is TRBV7-2, the J gene TRBJ2-5; 9 nucleotides align to TRBD2. V gave up 2 bases and J gave up 5 bases; unmatched junction bases: 9. CDR3 length equals 16 residues. Germline loops: CDR1 SGHTA, CDR2 FQGNSA. CDR3 residues: CASSLRGAGGPETQYF. The CDR3 nucleotides are TGTGCCAGCAGCTTAAGAGGTGCGGGAGGGCCGGAGACCCAGTACTTC.

The rearrangement uses TRBV4-3 and TRBJ2-3; 9 bases match TRBD2. Trimming took 3 bases from V and 0 from J; bases not matched to a gene: 10. Per germline, CDR1 LGHNA and CDR2 YSLEER. This CDR3 has 18 residues. CDR3 sequence: CASSHRGSGGPSTDTQYF. CDR3 nucleotides: TGCGCCAGCAGCCACCGGGGGAGCGGGGGGCCCAGCACAGATACGCAGTATTTT.

Concerning this clone itself: Within the sample, other DNA sequences also encode this same CDR3. In nucleotides, the CDR3 is TGTGCCAGCAGTTTAGCCGGGAACAATGAGCAGTTCTTC. It yields the protein CASSLAGNNEQFF. V and J are TRBV27 and TRBJ2-1; a possible D gene is TRBD2 (5 bases). V lost 2 bases and J lost 5, with 7 bases in between. This CDR3 has 13 amino acids. In germline, CDR1 is MNHEY, CDR2 SMNVEV (reference sequence).

This clone has just a few counts. This sequence joins TRBV6-2 or TRBV6-3 and TRBJ1-6; D gene unclear. V was trimmed by 2 bases and J by 10 bases, leaving 9 bases between them. CDR1 and CDR2 from the germline V gene are MNHEY and SVGEGT. CDR3 length: 13 residues. This CDR3 reads CASSYPPESPLHF. In DNA form, the CDR3 reads TGTGCCAGCAGTTACCCCCCGGAGTCACCCCTCCACTTT.